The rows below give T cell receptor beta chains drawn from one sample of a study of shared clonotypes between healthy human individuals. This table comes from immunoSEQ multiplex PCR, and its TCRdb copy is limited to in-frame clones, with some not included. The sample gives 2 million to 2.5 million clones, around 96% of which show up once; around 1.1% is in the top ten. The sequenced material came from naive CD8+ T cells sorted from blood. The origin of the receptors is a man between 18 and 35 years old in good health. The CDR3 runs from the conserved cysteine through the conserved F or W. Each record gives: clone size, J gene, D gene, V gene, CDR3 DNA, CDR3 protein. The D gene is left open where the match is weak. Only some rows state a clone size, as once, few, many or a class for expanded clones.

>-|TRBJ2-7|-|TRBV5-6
TGTGCCAGCAGCCCACTCGGACAGTTCCAGTACTTC
CASSPLGQFQYF
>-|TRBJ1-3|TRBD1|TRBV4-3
TGCGCCAGCAGCCAACTGACAGGGGGGGTAGCTGGAAACACCATATATTTT
CASSQLTGGVAGNTIYF
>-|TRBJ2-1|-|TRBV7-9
TGTGCCAGCAGCTTAGTTGGGACCAAGGAGAGGGAGCAGTTCTTC
CASSLVGTKEREQFF
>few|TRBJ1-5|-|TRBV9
TGTGCCAGCAGCGTAGACCTCGGGGGCAATCAGCCCCAGCATTTT
CASSVDLGGNQPQHF
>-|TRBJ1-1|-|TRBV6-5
TGTGCCAGCAGTTACTCAGAGTACACTGAAGCTTTCTTT
CASSYSEYTEAFF
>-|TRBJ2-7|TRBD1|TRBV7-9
TGTGCCAGCAGCACATCTCCCGGGACAGGGACCTACGAGCAGTACTTC
CASSTSPGTGTYEQYF
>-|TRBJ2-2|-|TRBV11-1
TGTGCCAGCAGCCACCCGGGGGCGGCCCCCGGGGAGCTGTTTTTT
CASSHPGAAPGELFF
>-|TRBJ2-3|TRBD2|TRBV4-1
TGCGCCAGCAGCCAAGGGGTAGCGGGGGGTCCAGATACGCAGTATTTT
CASSQGVAGGPDTQYF
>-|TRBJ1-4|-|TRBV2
TGTGCCAGCAGTAGGGACCATGAAAAACTGTTTTTT
CASSRDHEKLFF
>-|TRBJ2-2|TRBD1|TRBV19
TGTGCCAGTAGTATTCGACAGGGGGACACCGGGGAGCTGTTTTTT
CASSIRQGDTGELFF
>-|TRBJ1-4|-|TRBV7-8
TGTGCCAGCAGCTTACTGCAGAATAATGAAAAACTGTTTTTT
CASSLLQNNEKLFF
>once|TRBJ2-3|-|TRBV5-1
TGCGCCAGCAGTCGACTGCTGCGGGATACGCAGTATTTT
CASSRLLRDTQYF
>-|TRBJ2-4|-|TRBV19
TGTGCCAGTAGGATTGGTTCGACGGAGTCTTTAGCCAAAAACATTCAGTACTTC
CASRIGSTESLAKNIQYF
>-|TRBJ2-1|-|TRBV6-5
TGTGCCAGCAGTTACTCGGAGGCTTACAATGAGCAGTTCTTC
CASSYSEAYNEQFF
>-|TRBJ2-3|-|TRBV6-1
TGTGCCAGCAGATCCCTGGATTGGCCAGATACGCAGTATTTT
CASRSLDWPDTQYF
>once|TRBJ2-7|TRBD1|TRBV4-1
TGCGCCAGCAGCCACCGACAGGGGGACTACGAGCAGTACTTC
CASSHRQGDYEQYF
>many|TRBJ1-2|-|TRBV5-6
TGTGCCAGCAGCTTTAACGGAGGTGGCTACACCTTC
CASSFNGGGYTF
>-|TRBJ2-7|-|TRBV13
TGTGCCAGCAGCTTTGGGGGGTCACCGTCTGGGTACGAGCAGTACTTC
CASSFGGSPSGYEQYF
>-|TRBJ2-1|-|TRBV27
TGTGCCAGCAGTTACTCAGGGGCCACCTACAATGAGCAGTTCTTC
CASSYSGATYNEQFF
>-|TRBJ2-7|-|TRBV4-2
TGTGCCAGCAGCCAAGGACAGCTTGCTTTCCCCTACGAGCAGTACTTC
CASSQGQLAFPYEQYF
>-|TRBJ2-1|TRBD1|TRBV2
TGTGCCAGCAGTCACTCGACAGGGAGCTCCTACAATGAGCAGTTCTTC
CASSHSTGSSYNEQFF